This TCR beta chain stems from a study of human T cells and chemical hapten exposure. Findings and limits, study-wide: Higher patch test scores went with higher counts of PT1 expanded TCRs.

The sample holds many counts of this clonotype. As yet, its antigen is unknown. Time point described: pre-sensitization, week 0. Treatment specified: therapeutic diphenylcyclopropenone sensitization with weekly scalp DPC. In germline, CDR1 is SGHAT, CDR2 FQNNGV. CDR3 length equals 15 residues. The V end lost 4 bases, the J end lost 9 bases, and 19 bases lay between the germline ends. One entry per CDR3 protein results from TCRdb running MiXCR on the RACE reads. The table has a few hundred thousand distinct CDR3 sequences, 7.5% to 9% seen once. The chain employs TRBV11-2 and TRBJ1-3, with D uncertain. The clonotype was recovered from a man aged 18 to 30 with alopecia areata. Some clones in this sample may be carry-over from other donors' samples. The sequencing used whole blood, collected in connection with sensitization to the hapten diphenylcyclopropenone (DPC). The DNA for the CDR3 is TGTGCCAGCAGCTGGGGTTTCCCCGATCCCTCCACCATATATTTT. It translates to CASSWGFPDPSTIYF.